The 17 T cell receptor beta chains reported below all come from one sample, sequenced in a study of blood T cell repertoires in COVID-19. Generated by immunoSEQ multiplex PCR, the TCRdb table keeps only in-frame clones and is missing some. The repertoire holds some 67,000 clones, with roughly 79% as singletons. Sequenced sample: peripheral blood. The receptors stem from a woman between 55 and 75 years old with acute or convalescent COVID-19.

The chain links TRBV9 to TRBJ1-1, with unresolved D. Germline V gene data show CDR1 as SGDLS and CDR2 as YYNGEE. The ends were cut back, 4 bases at V and 0 bases at J, with 13 bases in the middle. The CDR3 has 15 residues. In DNA form, the CDR3 reads TGTGCCAGCAGCCCACGACAAGGTTTGAACACTGAAGCTTTCTTT. Translated: CASSPRQGLNTEAFF.

J is TRBJ2-3 and V is TRBV7-2; D remains ambiguous. Per germline, CDR1 SGHTA and CDR2 FQGNSA. Trimming left V 5 bases short and J 2 bases short, with 8 bases between. The CDR3 sequence is 13 residues long. CDR3 amino acids: CASSVQITDTQYF. The CDR3, as DNA: TGTGCCAGCAGCGTTCAAATCACAGATACGCAGTATTTT.

This rearrangement joins TRBV27 to TRBJ2-1; TRBD2 matches 13 bases. The V and J ends lost 4 bases and 7 bases, in that order; junction bases with no gene match: 1. Germline V CDR1 and CDR2: MNHEY, SMNVEV (reference sequence). This CDR3 contains 14 residues. The DNA of the CDR3 is TGTGCCAGCAGTTGGACTAGCGGGGGTAATGAGCAGTTCTTC. Residues: CASSWTSGGNEQFF.

The rearrangement uses TRBV6-5 and TRBJ2-5; D might be TRBD2 (7 bases). The CDR3 runs 15 residues. The ends were cut back, 6 bases at V and 5 bases at J, with 19 bases in the middle. Germline V gives CDR1 MNHEY, CDR2 SVGAGI. Here the CDR3 reads CASSSIGGPRETQYF. In nucleotides, the CDR3 is TGTGCCAGCAGCTCGATCGGGGGGCCACGGGAGACCCAGTACTTC.

CDR3 in amino acids: CASSDDRINYGYTF. Here the CDR3 DNA reads TGTGCCAGCAGTGACGACAGGATTAACTATGGCTACACCTTC. The chain couples TRBV5-4 to TRBJ1-2, with TRBD1 as a possible D gene (6 bases). The V and J ends lost 5 bases and 1 base respectively, with 12 bases between them. Germline V lookup: CDR1 SGHNT, CDR2 YYREEE (reference sequence). The CDR3 consists of 14 residues. The full variable domain, rest sourced from reference TRBV5-4 and TRBJ1-2, is ETGVTQSPTHLIKTRGQQVTLRCSSQSGHNTVSWYQQALGQGPQFIFQYYREEENGRGNFPPRFSGLQFPNYSSELNVNALELDDSALYLCASSDDRINYGYTFGSGTRLTVV.

The rearrangement joins TRBV27 to TRBJ1-2; 8 bases agree with TRBD1. V was clipped by 2 bases and J by 8 bases; unmatched bases: 10. Germline V gives CDR1 MNHEY, CDR2 SMNVEV (reference sequence). This CDR3 contains 15 residues. The CDR3 protein is CASSLGWTGSDGYTF. The CDR3 DNA sequence: TGTGCCAGCAGTTTAGGGTGGACAGGGTCGGACGGCTACACCTTC.

The J gene is TRBJ2-7, the V gene TRBV4-1; no firm D call. The CDR3 has 12 residues. Germline V gene sequence: CDR1 MGHRA, CDR2 YSYEKL. Trimming took off 1 base at V and 6 bases at J, with 7 bases between the two ends. The CDR3 loop reads CASSQGAGEQYF. CDR3 nucleotide sequence: TGCGCCAGCAGCCAAGGGGCCGGCGAGCAGTACTTC.

The V call is TRBV10-3, the J call TRBJ1-2; 7 positions match TRBD1. Germline CDR1 reads ENHRY; CDR2 reads SYGVKD. This CDR3 spans 13 amino acids. The CDR3 spells CASGQPAYYGYTF. The CDR3 nucleotides read TGTGCGTCGGGACAGCCAGCGTACTATGGCTACACCTTC.

This sequence joins TRBV10-3 and TRBJ2-5; possibly TRBD1 for D (5 bases). This CDR3 comprises 14 residues. V was clipped by 2 bases and J by 2 bases, with 9 bases between them. Germline V CDR1 and CDR2: ENHRY, SYGVKD. CDR3 amino acids: CAISEVRAQETQYF. The CDR3 bases are TGTGCCATCAGTGAGGTCAGGGCGCAAGAGACCCAGTACTTC.

The chain has TRBV23-1 and TRBJ2-1, with D possibly matching TRBD1 (5 bases). TRBV23-1 is recorded as an ORF, its role being uncertain. Trimming shortened V by 0 bases and J by 1 base, and 13 bases separated the two germline ends. The length of the CDR3 is 17 residues. For the CDR3, the DNA is TGCGCCAGCAGTCAATCGCGTGAGACAGTATCCTACAATGAGCAGTTCTTC. Protein product: CASSQSRETVSYNEQFF.

A word on this clone: One end of the junction does not line up with germline, which may come from a read error. This sample includes further DNA sequences coding for the same CDR3. This rearrangement joins TRBV10-3 to TRBJ2-7; D possibly corresponds to TRBD2 (7 bases). Germline lookup yields CDR1 ENHRY and CDR2 SYGVKD. This CDR3 is built from 12 residues. The CDR3 DNA reads as TGTGCCATCTATGGGGGGGCTAACGAGCAGTATTTC. Translating gives CAIYGGANEQYF.

The chain carries TRBV3-1 (or the pseudogene TRBV3-2) and TRBJ1-4; TRBD1 might be the D (5 bases). There are 16 residues in the CDR3. Germline V lookup: CDR1 LGHDT, CDR2 YNNKEL (reference sequence). The V end lost 4 bases, the J end lost 7 bases, and 19 bases lay between the germline ends. The CDR3 spells CASSPIGEGEAEKLFF. CDR3 bases: TGTGCCAGCAGCCCGATAGGAGAAGGGGAAGCTGAAAAACTGTTTTTT.

This chain uses TRBV5-1 with TRBJ2-3; unclear D gene. From germline, CDR1 is SGHRS and CDR2 YFSETQ. Trimming removed 0 bases at V and 0 bases at J, with 8 bases between. CDR3 length equals 15 residues. This chain's CDR3 is CASSLEARSTDTQYF. Here the CDR3 DNA reads TGCGCCAGCAGCTTGGAAGCCCGGAGCACAGATACGCAGTATTTT.

The CDR3 region is CASSYLLAGGYNEQFF. The CDR3 nucleotides are TGTGCCAGCAGTTACCTACTAGCGGGGGGATACAATGAGCAGTTCTTC. This chain links TRBV6-5 with TRBJ2-1, with 12 bases aligning to TRBD2. In germline, CDR1 is MNHEY, CDR2 SVGAGI. The CDR3 consists of 16 residues. Trimming took 2 bases from V and 4 from J; bases not matched to a gene: 3.

The rearrangement joins TRBV7-2 to TRBJ2-7, with D possibly TRBD2 on 5 matching bases. Trimming removed 3 bases from V and 0 bases from J, with 9 bases in between. The CDR3 is made up of 14 amino acids. Germline CDR1 SGHTA, CDR2 FQGNSA. DNA of the CDR3: TGTGCCAGCAGCTTCCCGGGAAACTCCTACGAGCAGTACTTC. Translation gives CASSFPGNSYEQYF.

V usage is TRBV5-1 and J usage is TRBJ1-2; D might be TRBD1 (6 bases). Trimming pared 0 bases from V and 2 bases from J, leaving 8 bases between. CDR1 and CDR2 from the germline V gene are SGHRS and YFSETQ. CDR3 length: 14 amino acids. The CDR3: CASSLDRENYGYTF. CDR3 DNA sequence: TGCGCCAGCAGCTTGGACAGGGAGAACTATGGCTACACCTTC.

This clone was observed once. V and J are TRBV21-1 and TRBJ2-4; the tabulated D call, TRBD2, remains unverified against the DNA. TRBV21-1 is annotated as a pseudogene. The CDR3 has 11 amino acids. The CDR3 reads CASSTENIQYF. CDR3 DNA: TGTGCCAGCAGCACTGAAAACATTCAGTACTTC.